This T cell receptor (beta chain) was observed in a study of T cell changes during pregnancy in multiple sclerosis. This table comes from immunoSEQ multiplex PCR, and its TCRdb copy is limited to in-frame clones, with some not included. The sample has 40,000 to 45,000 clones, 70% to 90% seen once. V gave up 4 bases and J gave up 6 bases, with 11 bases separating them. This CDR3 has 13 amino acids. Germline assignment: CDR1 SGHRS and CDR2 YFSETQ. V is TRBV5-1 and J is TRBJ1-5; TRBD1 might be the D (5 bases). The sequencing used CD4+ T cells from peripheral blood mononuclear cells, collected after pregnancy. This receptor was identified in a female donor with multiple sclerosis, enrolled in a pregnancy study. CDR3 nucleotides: TGCGCCAGCAGCCTCGGGAGGGGTCAGCCCCAGCATTTT. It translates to CASSLGRGQPQHF.